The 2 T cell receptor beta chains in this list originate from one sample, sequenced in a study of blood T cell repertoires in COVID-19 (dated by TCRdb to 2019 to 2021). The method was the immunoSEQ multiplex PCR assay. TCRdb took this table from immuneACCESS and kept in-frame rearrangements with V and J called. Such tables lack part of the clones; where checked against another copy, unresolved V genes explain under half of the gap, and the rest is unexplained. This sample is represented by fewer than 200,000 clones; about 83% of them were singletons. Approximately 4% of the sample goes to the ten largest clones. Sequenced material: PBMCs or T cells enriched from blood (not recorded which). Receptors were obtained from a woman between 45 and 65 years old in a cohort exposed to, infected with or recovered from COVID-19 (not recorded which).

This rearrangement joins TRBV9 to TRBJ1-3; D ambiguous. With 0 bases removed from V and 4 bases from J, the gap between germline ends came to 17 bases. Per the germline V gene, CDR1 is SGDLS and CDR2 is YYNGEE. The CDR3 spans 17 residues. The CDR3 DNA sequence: TGTGCCAGCAGCGTAGAACTATTGGCCCCGGAAGGAAACACCATATATTTT. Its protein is CASSVELLAPEGNTIYF.

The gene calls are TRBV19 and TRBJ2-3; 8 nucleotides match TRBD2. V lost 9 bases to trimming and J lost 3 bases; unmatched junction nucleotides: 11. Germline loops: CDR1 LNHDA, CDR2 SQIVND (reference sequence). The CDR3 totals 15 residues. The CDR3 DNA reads TGTGCCAGCACTACTAGCGGCGACCTTACAGATACGCAGTATTTT. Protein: CASTTSGDLTDTQYF.